A single sample gave rise to the 13 T cell receptor beta chains below, sequenced in a study of T cell changes during pregnancy in multiple sclerosis. The data were produced by immunoSEQ multiplex PCR, yet TCRdb's version contains in-frame clones alone and is incomplete. Of about 38,000 clones listed, around 89% are singletons. The sequenced sample was CD4+ T cells from peripheral blood mononuclear cells, obtained in the second trimester of pregnancy. The origin of the receptors is a female donor with multiple sclerosis, enrolled in a pregnancy study.

V is TRBV5-1 and J is TRBJ2-3, with 9 bases lining up with TRBD2. The length of the CDR3 is 15 residues. Germline assignment: CDR1 SGHRS and CDR2 YFSETQ. The V segment lost 3 bases and the J segment 6 bases; nucleotides outside the gene matches: 8. This chain's CDR3 is CASSSLAGVGDTQYF. The CDR3 nucleotides read TGCGCCAGCAGCTCCTTAGCGGGAGTTGGGGATACGCAGTATTTT.

V gene TRBV6-4 combines with J gene TRBJ2-3; D possibly corresponds to TRBD1 (6 bases). Germline V gives CDR1 MRHNA, CDR2 SNTAGT. The V gene lost 6 bases and the J gene lost 3 bases, with 16 bases spanning the gap. The CDR3 spans 15 residues. The CDR3 here is CASSPRGTGTDTQYF. The CDR3 DNA follows: TGTGCCAGCAGCCCCAGGGGAACTGGAACAGATACGCAGTATTTT.

V is TRBV5-1 and J is TRBJ1-1; 7 bases map to TRBD1. The CDR3 runs 15 residues. Germline assignment: CDR1 SGHRS and CDR2 YFSETQ. The J segment lost 1 base and the V segment lost 4 bases, leaving 7 bases of the junction unmatched. In DNA form, the CDR3 reads TGCGCCAGCAGCCTACCGACAGGGCCGAACACTGAAGCTTTCTTT. It specifies CASSLPTGPNTEAFF.

This clone is medium-sized within its sample. The rearrangement links TRBV11-3 to TRBJ2-1; 10 bases are a match to TRBD2. CDR1 SGHNT and CDR2 YENEEA come from the germline V gene. CDR3 size: 15 residues. The junction had 3 bases not matched to a gene; V was cut back by 1 base and J by 6 bases. The CDR3 here is CASSLGAGGGNEQFF. The CDR3 nucleotides read TGTGCCAGCAGCTTAGGAGCGGGAGGGGGCAATGAGCAGTTCTTC. The whole variable domain, filled in from reference TRBV11-3 and TRBJ2-1, reads EAGVVQSPRYKIIEKKQPVAFWCNPISGHNTLYWYLQNLGQGPELLIRYENEEAVDDSQLPKDRFSAERLKGVDSTLKIQPAELGDSAVYLCASSLGAGGGNEQFFGPGTRLTVL.

The V and J genes are TRBV5-4 and TRBJ2-3; D uncertain. The CDR3 sequence is 15 residues long. Per the germline V gene, CDR1 is SGHNT and CDR2 is YYREEE (reference sequence). V lost 7 bases to trimming and J lost 2 bases, with 17 bases between them. CDR3 loop: CASRAPDLTTDTQYF. Written as DNA, the CDR3 is TGTGCCAGCCGCGCCCCAGACTTGACCACAGATACGCAGTATTTT.

This sequence joins TRBV11-2 and TRBJ1-1, with 11 bases identical to TRBD1. Germline CDR1 reads SGHAT; CDR2 reads FQNNGV. This CDR3 region has 14 residues. J was trimmed by 7 bases and V by 4 bases; bases with no gene match: 5. CDR3 sequence (DNA): TGTGCCAGCAGCTCAAGGACAGGGGGCGTTGAAGCTTTCTTT. Translation gives CASSSRTGGVEAFF.

This clone was counted a single time. This chain joins TRBV5-6 and TRBJ2-5; 9 positions agree with TRBD1. Germline V gene data show CDR1 as SGHDT and CDR2 as YYEEEE. CDR3 length equals 16 residues. Germline trimming cut 0 bases from V and 5 bases from J; bases unmatched to any gene: 8. DNA for the CDR3: TGTGCCAGCAGCTTGGGAAGGGGACAGGGCGGGGAGACCCAGTACTTC. Translation: CASSLGRGQGGETQYF.

This sequence joins TRBV6-4 and TRBJ2-7, with TRBD2 matching 11 bases. J lost 3 bases, V lost 1 base, and 8 bases had no gene match. Per germline, CDR1 MRHNA and CDR2 SNTAGT. The CDR3 sequence is 17 residues long. DNA for the CDR3: TGTGCCAGCAGTGACTGGGCTAGCGGGAGGCAGAACTACGAGCAGTACTTC. Protein sequence: CASSDWASGRQNYEQYF.

The chain carries TRBV4-2 and TRBJ2-1; 8 bases are shared with TRBD2. The length of the CDR3 is 15 residues. V was pared by 1 base and J by 7 bases, with 6 bases of the junction left unmatched. The germline V gene encodes CDR1 LGHNA and CDR2 YNFKEQ. This CDR3 reads CASSQASGWGNEQFF. The CDR3 coding sequence is TGTGCCAGCAGCCAAGCTAGCGGGTGGGGAAATGAGCAGTTCTTC.

The chain is built from TRBV7-2 and TRBJ2-7; 11 bases fit TRBD2. CDR1 SGHTA and CDR2 FQGNSA come from the germline V gene. With V trimmed by 2 bases and J by 1 base, 1 base remained unmatched. This CDR3 has 15 residues. CDR3 amino acids: CASSLRLAGSYEQYF. The CDR3 nucleotides read TGTGCCAGCAGCTTAAGACTAGCGGGGTCCTACGAGCAGTACTTC.

This clone was recorded only once. This chain connects TRBV5-4 to TRBJ2-1, with 9 positions matching TRBD2. CDR3 size: 15 residues. V shed 4 bases, J shed 7 bases, and the junction held 9 bases outside the gene matches. CDR1 is SGHNT, CDR2 YYREEE, per germline (reference sequence). CDR3 sequence reads: CASSLPGLARNEQFF. The DNA for the CDR3 is TGTGCCAGCAGCCTCCCAGGACTAGCGAGAAATGAGCAGTTCTTC. Variable domain in full (rest from reference TRBV5-4 and TRBJ2-1): ETGVTQSPTHLIKTRGQQVTLRCSSQSGHNTVSWYQQALGQGPQFIFQYYREEENGRGNFPPRFSGLQFPNYSSELNVNALELDDSALYLCASSLPGLARNEQFFGPGTRLTVL.

The chain employs TRBV18 and TRBJ1-4; unclear D gene. The germline CDR1 and CDR2 sequences are KGHSH and LQKENI. This CDR3 contains 18 residues. Trimming took off 0 bases at V and 0 bases at J, with 14 bases between the two ends. The CDR3 here is CASSPPRVGNSTNEKLFF. The CDR3 DNA reads TGTGCCAGCTCACCACCCCGGGTTGGAAATTCAACTAATGAAAAACTGTTTTTT.

This rearrangement joins TRBV9 to TRBJ2-3, with 9 bases aligning to TRBD2. Trimming cost V 3 bases and J 9 bases; bases outside gene matches: 11. The CDR3 totals 15 residues. The germline V gene encodes CDR1 SGDLS and CDR2 YYNGEE. CDR3 residues: CASSERLAAPPTQYF. Written as DNA, the CDR3 is TGTGCCAGCAGCGAGAGACTAGCGGCTCCTCCCACGCAGTATTTT.